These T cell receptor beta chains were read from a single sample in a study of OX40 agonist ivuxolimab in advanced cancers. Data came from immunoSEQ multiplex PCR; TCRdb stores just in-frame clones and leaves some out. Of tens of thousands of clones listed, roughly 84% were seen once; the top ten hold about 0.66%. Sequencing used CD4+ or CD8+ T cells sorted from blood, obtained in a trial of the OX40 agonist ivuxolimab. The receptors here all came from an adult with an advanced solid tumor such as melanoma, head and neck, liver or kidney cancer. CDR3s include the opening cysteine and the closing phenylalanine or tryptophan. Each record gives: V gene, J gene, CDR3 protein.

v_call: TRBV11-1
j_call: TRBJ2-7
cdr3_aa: CASTPGGYTYEQYF

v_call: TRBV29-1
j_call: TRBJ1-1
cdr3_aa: CSVEVSQYTEAFF

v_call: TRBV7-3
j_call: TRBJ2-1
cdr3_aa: CASSFGGVNEQFF

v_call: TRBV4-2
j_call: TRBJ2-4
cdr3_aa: CASSQERGSNIQYF

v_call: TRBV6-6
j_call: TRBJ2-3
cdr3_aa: CASSPSTDTQYF

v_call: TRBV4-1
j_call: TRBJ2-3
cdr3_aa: CASSTPSGGYPTDTQYF

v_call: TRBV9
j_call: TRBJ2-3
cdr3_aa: CASSARQGETDTQYF

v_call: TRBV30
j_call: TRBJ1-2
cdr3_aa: CAFGQGIKDGYTF

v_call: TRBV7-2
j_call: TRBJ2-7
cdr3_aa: CASRQGLATEQYF

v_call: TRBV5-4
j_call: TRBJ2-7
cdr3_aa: CASSTTSGGLYEQYF

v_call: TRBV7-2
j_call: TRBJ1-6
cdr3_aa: CASSLGRVRNSPLHF

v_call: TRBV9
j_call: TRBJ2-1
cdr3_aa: CASSSLTGDEQFF

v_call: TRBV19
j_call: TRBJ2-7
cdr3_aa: CASSLTISYEQYF

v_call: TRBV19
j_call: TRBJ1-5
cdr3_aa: CASSATGGKQPQHF

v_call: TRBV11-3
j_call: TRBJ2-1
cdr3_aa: CASSLEGELNEQFF

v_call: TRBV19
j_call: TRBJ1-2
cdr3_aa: CASSPRTGGANYGYTF

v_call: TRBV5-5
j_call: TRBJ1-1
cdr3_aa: CASSFYRDRGSNTEAFF

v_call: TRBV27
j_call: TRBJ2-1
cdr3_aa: CASSLGQTPYNEQFF

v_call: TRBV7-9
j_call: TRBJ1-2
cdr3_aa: CASSLRTDGYTF

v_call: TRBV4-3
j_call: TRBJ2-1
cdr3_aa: CASTPLAGVQDEQFF

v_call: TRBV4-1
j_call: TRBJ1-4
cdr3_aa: CASSQELKLFF

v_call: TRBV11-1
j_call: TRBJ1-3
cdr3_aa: CASSLASANTIYF

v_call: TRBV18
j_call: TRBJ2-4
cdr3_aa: CASSPFLSTETFNIQYF

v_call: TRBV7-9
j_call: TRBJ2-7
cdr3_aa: CASSGQGAITYEQYF

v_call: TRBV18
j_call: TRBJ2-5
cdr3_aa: CASSPPSWRNQETQYF

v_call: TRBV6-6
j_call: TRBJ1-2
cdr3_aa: CASSQIGTENGYGYTF

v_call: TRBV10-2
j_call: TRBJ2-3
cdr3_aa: CASVQGGTDTQYF

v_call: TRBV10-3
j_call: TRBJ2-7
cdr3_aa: CAISGLSYEQYF

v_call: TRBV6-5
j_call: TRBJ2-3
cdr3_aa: CASSRTSGLVDTQYF

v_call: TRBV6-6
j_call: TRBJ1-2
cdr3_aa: CASSSRGGDYGYTF

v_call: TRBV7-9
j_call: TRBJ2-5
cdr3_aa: CASSFRLQGGETQYF

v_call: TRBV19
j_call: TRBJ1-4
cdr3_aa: CASIGPVSGDATNEKLFF

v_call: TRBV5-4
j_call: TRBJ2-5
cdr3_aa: CATHRDRYLETQYF

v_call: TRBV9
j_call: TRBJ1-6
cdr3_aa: CASTTGEGNSPLHF

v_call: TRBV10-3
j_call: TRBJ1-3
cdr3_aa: CASAFRVSGNTIYF

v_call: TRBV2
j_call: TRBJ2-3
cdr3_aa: CASRTSTDTQYF

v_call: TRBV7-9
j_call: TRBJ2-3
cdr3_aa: CASSPPGPDTQYF

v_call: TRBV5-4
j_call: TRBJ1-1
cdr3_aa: CASSFPDSGAFF

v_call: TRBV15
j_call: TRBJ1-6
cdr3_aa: CATSRDKYNSPLHF

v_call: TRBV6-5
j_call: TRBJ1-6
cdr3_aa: CASSYGDRGGSPLHF

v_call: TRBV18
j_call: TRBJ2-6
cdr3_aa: CASSSTYSGANVLTF

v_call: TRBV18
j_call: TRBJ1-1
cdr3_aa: CASSPRQGLVAEAFF

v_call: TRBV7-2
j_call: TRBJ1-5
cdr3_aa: CASSLTGGRNQPQHF

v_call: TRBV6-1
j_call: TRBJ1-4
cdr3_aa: CASRVGTNEKLFF

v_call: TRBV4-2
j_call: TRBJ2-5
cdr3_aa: CASSQVELAGGFYETQYF

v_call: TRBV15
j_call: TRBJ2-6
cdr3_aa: CATSRMSGGGANVLTF

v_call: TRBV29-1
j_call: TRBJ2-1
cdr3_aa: CSAEAGGPYNEQFF

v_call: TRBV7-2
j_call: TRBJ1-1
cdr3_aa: CASSVLRQAEAFF

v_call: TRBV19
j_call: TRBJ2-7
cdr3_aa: CASSTGGSGPYEQYF

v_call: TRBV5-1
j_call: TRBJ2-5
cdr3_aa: CASSLVPGAETQYF

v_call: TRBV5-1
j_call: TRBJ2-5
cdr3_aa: CASSLAGGSRGETQYF

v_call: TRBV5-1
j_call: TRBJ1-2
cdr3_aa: CASSLAGDHFYGYTF